Following are 23 T cell receptor beta chains from one sample sequenced in a study of T cell responses to AZD1222 COVID-19 vaccine. Sequenced by immunoSEQ multiplex PCR; TCRdb stores in-frame clones only, minus some. The sample has approximately 200,000 clones; roughly 92% are singletons. Sequenced material: peripheral blood, taken 28 days after the second AZD1222 dose. The receptors here all came from an adult who received the AZD1222 COVID-19 vaccine.

This clone was recorded once. V usage is TRBV3-1 (or the pseudogene TRBV3-2) and J usage is TRBJ1-4, with unresolved D. The V gene's germline CDR1 is LGHDT and CDR2 YNNKEL (reference sequence). V lost 0 bases, J lost 13 bases, and 9 bases lay in between. This CDR3 is built from 12 residues. The CDR3 region is CASSQDRRGLFF. Here the CDR3 DNA reads TGTGCCAGCAGCCAAGATCGACGGGGACTGTTTTTT.

The genes are TRBV6-5 and TRBJ2-7; D gene unclear. The CDR3 has 12 amino acids. Trimming stripped 8 bases from V and 4 bases from J, with 12 bases between. CDR1 is MNHEY and CDR2 is SVGAGI in the germline V gene. The CDR3 sequence is CASGRSEYEQYF. The DNA of the CDR3 is TGTGCCAGCGGGCGAAGCGAATACGAGCAGTACTTC.

This sequence joins TRBV7-4 and TRBJ1-3; D might be TRBD1 (5 bases). Germline CDR1 SGHVT, CDR2 SQSDAQ. Trimming left V 2 bases short and J 7 bases short, with 12 bases between. The CDR3 covers 14 residues. In nucleotides, the CDR3 is TGTGCCAGCAGCTTATCCCCAGGGTGGAACACCATATATTTT. Translated, it gives CASSLSPGWNTIYF. Filled out from reference TRBV7-4 and TRBJ1-3, the complete variable domain reads GAGVSQSPRYKVAKRGRDVALRCDSISGHVTLYWYRQTLGQGSEVLTYSQSDAQRDKSGRPSGRFSAERPERSVSTLKIQRTEQGDSAVYLCASSLSPGWNTIYFGEGSWLTVV.

This chain joins TRBV10-3 and TRBJ2-3, with D unclear. The CDR3 extends over 13 amino acids. V lost 6 bases, J lost 1 base, and 8 bases lay in between. Germline CDR1 ENHRY, CDR2 SYGVKD. The CDR3 loop is CAIRARGTDTQYF. The CDR3 DNA reads TGTGCCATCAGGGCACGGGGCACAGATACGCAGTATTTT.

This sequence joins TRBV28 and TRBJ2-5; 15 bases are shared with TRBD2. The CDR3 totals 17 residues. The V and J ends lost 7 bases and 4 bases, in that order; junction bases with no gene match: 10. Germline CDR1 and CDR2: MDHEN and SYDVKM. CDR3 sequence: CASIYGTSGRQLETQYF. The CDR3 DNA is TGTGCCAGCATCTACGGGACTAGCGGGAGGCAACTAGAGACCCAGTACTTC.

This chain connects TRBV19 to TRBJ2-7, with 8 bases that match TRBD1. The germline V gene has CDR1 LNHDA and CDR2 SQIVND (reference sequence). CDR3 length: 17 residues. Losses at the gene ends were 9 bases for V and 2 bases for J; bases not matched to a gene: 18. The CDR3 region is CASSPGRGRSSPYEQYF. Here the CDR3 DNA reads TGTGCCAGCAGCCCTGGCAGGGGGCGCTCCTCCCCCTACGAGCAGTACTTC.

The genes are TRBV5-1 and TRBJ2-7; D perhaps matches TRBD1 (6 bases). The V end lost 3 bases, the J end lost 0 bases, and 10 bases lay between the germline ends. Germline loops: CDR1 SGHRS, CDR2 YFSETQ. This CDR3 has 14 amino acids. CDR3 amino acids: CASSSYRDSYEQYF. CDR3 DNA: TGCGCCAGCAGCTCTTACAGGGACTCCTACGAGCAGTACTTC.

The V call is TRBV9, the J call TRBJ2-7; D is unclear. This CDR3 spans 14 amino acids. The ends were cut back, 3 bases at V and 0 bases at J, with 10 bases in the middle. The germline V gene encodes CDR1 SGDLS and CDR2 YYNGEE. Here the CDR3 DNA reads TGTGCCAGCAGCGCCGAAGGCCCCTCCTACGAGCAGTACTTC. Encoded protein: CASSAEGPSYEQYF. Supplemented by reference TRBV9 and TRBJ2-7, the full variable domain reads DSGVTQTPKHLITATGQRVTLRCSPRSGDLSVYWYQQSLDQGLQFLIQYYNGEERAKGNILERFSAQQFPDLHSELNLSSLELGDSALYFCASSAEGPSYEQYFGPGTRLTVT.

This chain uses TRBV4-3 with TRBJ1-5; TRBD1 agrees at 8 bases. CDR3 length equals 14 residues. Trimming cost V 2 bases and J 7 bases; bases outside gene matches: 4. Germline V gene sequence: CDR1 LGHNA, CDR2 YSLEER. The CDR3 coding sequence is TGCGCCAGCAGCCAATCTGGACAGGGCCAGCCCCAGCATTTT. As protein: CASSQSGQGQPQHF.

CDR3 sequence: CASSIVGGNLKGYTF. Written as DNA, the CDR3 is TGTGCCAGTAGTATAGTCGGGGGAAACTTGAAAGGCTACACCTTC. V and J are TRBV19 and TRBJ1-2; perhaps TRBD1 as D (5 bases). CDR1 and CDR2 (germline): LNHDA, SQIVND (reference sequence). The CDR3 runs 15 residues. Trimming stripped 1 base from V and 8 bases from J, with 17 bases between.

The chain joins TRBV9 to TRBJ2-1; tentatively, D is TRBD1 or TRBD2 (5 bases each). This CDR3 comprises 13 residues. V was pared by 2 bases and J by 9 bases, with 12 bases between. Germline assignment: CDR1 SGDLS and CDR2 YYNGEE. CDR3 sequence (DNA): TGTGCCAGCAGCGTGAGAGGGGAGAGTGAGCAGTTCTTC. Its protein is CASSVRGESEQFF.

V usage is TRBV11-2 and J usage is TRBJ1-4; 8 bases fit TRBD1. The CDR3 contains 15 residues. Per germline, CDR1 SGHAT and CDR2 FQNNGV. V lost 1 base to trimming and J lost 7 bases; unmatched junction nucleotides: 5. The CDR3 coding sequence is TGTGCCAGCAGCTTAGTAGGGACAGGAAGTGAAAAACTGTTTTTT. As protein: CASSLVGTGSEKLFF.

The genes are TRBV5-1 and TRBJ2-3; 10 bases are a match to TRBD1. Germline lookup yields CDR1 SGHRS and CDR2 YFSETQ. V dropped 7 bases and J dropped 3; count of bases not matched to a gene: 5. CDR3 length equals 14 residues. Here the CDR3 reads CASQRTGGTDTQYF. The CDR3 nucleotides read TGCGCCAGCCAAAGGACAGGGGGGACAGATACGCAGTATTTT.

The chain is built from TRBV2 and TRBJ2-7; D is uncertain. The CDR3 has 12 amino acids. V was cut by 6 bases and J by 2 bases, with 8 bases left in between. CDR1 and CDR2 from the germline V gene are SNHLY and FYNNEI. This CDR3 reads CASRIAAYEQYF. DNA of the CDR3: TGTGCCAGCAGGATCGCTGCCTACGAGCAGTACTTC.

J is TRBJ2-5 and V is TRBV28, with 10 bases identical to TRBD1. The length of the CDR3 is 15 residues. Germline trimming cut 3 bases from V and 2 bases from J; bases unmatched to any gene: 3. The V gene's germline CDR1 is MDHEN and CDR2 SYDVKM. The CDR3 sequence is CASSLTGGNQETQYF. Here the CDR3 DNA reads TGTGCCAGCAGTTTGACAGGGGGCAATCAAGAGACCCAGTACTTC.

The chain joins TRBV25-1 to TRBJ1-5, with unresolved D. V was shortened by 11 bases and J by 4 bases, with 12 bases between the two germline ends. The CDR3 spans 12 residues. CDR1 and CDR2 (germline): MGHDK, SYGVNS. This CDR3 is CASSWGNQPQHF. The CDR3 bases are TGTGCCTCGTCCTGGGGAAATCAGCCCCAGCATTTT.

The chain combines TRBV27 with TRBJ2-7, with 7 positions matching TRBD1. CDR1 and CDR2 (germline): MNHEY, SMNVEV (reference sequence). Trimming cost V 6 bases and J 3 bases; bases outside gene matches: 5. The CDR3 covers 13 residues. The CDR3 protein is CASSLGQDYEQYF. CDR3 bases: TGTGCCAGCAGCCTAGGACAGGACTACGAGCAGTACTTC.

The rearrangement links TRBV6-6 to TRBJ2-7, with 11 bases identical to TRBD2. Germline CDR1 and CDR2: MNHNY and SVGAGI (reference sequence). V lost 5 bases and J lost 4; bases outside the gene matches: 7. The CDR3 has 15 residues. The CDR3 region has the DNA TGTGCCAGCAGTCCCGTAACTAGCGGGAGTTACGAGCAGTACTTC. This translates into CASSPVTSGSYEQYF.

CDR3 sequence (DNA): TGTGCCTGGACTGTCAGGGCTAGCAGCTCCAATGAGCAGTTCTTC. Translating it yields CAWTVRASSSNEQFF. The genes are TRBV30 and TRBJ2-1; TRBD1 or TRBD2 may be the D gene (5 bases each). Germline CDR1 and CDR2: GTSNPN and SVGIG (reference sequence). The V and J ends lost 4 bases and 6 bases respectively, with 19 bases between them. This CDR3 is 15 amino acids long.

The rearrangement joins TRBV28 to TRBJ2-7, with D maybe TRBD1 (5 bases). The CDR3 loop spans 15 amino acids. CDR1 and CDR2 from the germline V gene are MDHEN and SYDVKM. V was cut by 1 base and J by 5 bases, with 15 bases left in between. The CDR3 is CASSLLGRAGDEQYF. In DNA, the CDR3 is TGTGCCAGCAGTTTATTGGGCAGGGCAGGCGACGAGCAGTACTTC. Looking up the rest from reference TRBV28 and TRBJ2-7 gives the full variable domain: DVKVTQSSRYLVKRTGEKVFLECVQDMDHENMFWYRQDPGLGLRLIYFSYDVKMKEKGDIPEGYSVSREKKERFSLILESASTNQTSMYLCASSLLGRAGDEQYFGPGTRLTVT.

The rearrangement links TRBV5-1 to TRBJ2-3, with D perhaps assigned TRBD1 or TRBD2 (5 bases each). This CDR3 has 14 residues. Germline V gene lookup returns CDR1 SGHRS and CDR2 YFSETQ. With 0 bases removed from V and 5 bases from J, the gap between germline ends came to 10 bases. The DNA for the CDR3 is TGCGCCAGCAGCTTGGCTGCTGGGGGAGATACGCAGTATTTT. This sequence encodes CASSLAAGGDTQYF.

CDR3 nucleotides: TGTGCCACGCATTCCCCTGGGGGCTACACCTTC. Residues: CATHSPGGYTF. The J gene is TRBJ1-2, the V gene TRBV6-5; D not resolved. Germline lookup yields CDR1 MNHEY and CDR2 SVGAGI. The CDR3 runs 11 residues. Between the trimmed V and J ends, which lost 10 bases and 8 bases, there was a span of 14 bases.

The chain is built from TRBV10-2 and TRBJ1-2, with unresolved D. Germline lookup yields CDR1 WSHSY and CDR2 SAAADI. The CDR3 runs 14 residues. V lost 6 bases and J lost 0, with 11 bases in between. This chain's CDR3 is CASRYGPSNYGYTF. The CDR3 DNA follows: TGCGCCAGCAGATACGGGCCCTCTAACTATGGCTACACCTTC.